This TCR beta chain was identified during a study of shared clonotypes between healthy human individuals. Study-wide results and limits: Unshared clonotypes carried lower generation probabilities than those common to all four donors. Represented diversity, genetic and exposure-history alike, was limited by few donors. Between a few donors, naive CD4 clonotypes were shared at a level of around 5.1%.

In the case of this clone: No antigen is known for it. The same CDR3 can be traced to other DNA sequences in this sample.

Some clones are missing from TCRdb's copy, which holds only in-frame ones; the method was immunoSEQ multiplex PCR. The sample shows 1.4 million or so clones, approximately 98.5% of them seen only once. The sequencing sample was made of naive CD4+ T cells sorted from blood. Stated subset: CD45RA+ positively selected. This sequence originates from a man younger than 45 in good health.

CDR3 sequence: CASSSGRYQETQYF. In DNA, the CDR3 is TGTGCCAGCAGTTCAGGGCGGTACCAAGAGACCCAGTACTTC. The rearrangement links TRBV2 to TRBJ2-5; weak D call: TRBD1 (5 bases). Trimming took off 5 bases at V and 0 bases at J, with 10 bases between the two ends. Per germline, CDR1 SNHLY and CDR2 FYNNEI. This CDR3 has 14 amino acids.